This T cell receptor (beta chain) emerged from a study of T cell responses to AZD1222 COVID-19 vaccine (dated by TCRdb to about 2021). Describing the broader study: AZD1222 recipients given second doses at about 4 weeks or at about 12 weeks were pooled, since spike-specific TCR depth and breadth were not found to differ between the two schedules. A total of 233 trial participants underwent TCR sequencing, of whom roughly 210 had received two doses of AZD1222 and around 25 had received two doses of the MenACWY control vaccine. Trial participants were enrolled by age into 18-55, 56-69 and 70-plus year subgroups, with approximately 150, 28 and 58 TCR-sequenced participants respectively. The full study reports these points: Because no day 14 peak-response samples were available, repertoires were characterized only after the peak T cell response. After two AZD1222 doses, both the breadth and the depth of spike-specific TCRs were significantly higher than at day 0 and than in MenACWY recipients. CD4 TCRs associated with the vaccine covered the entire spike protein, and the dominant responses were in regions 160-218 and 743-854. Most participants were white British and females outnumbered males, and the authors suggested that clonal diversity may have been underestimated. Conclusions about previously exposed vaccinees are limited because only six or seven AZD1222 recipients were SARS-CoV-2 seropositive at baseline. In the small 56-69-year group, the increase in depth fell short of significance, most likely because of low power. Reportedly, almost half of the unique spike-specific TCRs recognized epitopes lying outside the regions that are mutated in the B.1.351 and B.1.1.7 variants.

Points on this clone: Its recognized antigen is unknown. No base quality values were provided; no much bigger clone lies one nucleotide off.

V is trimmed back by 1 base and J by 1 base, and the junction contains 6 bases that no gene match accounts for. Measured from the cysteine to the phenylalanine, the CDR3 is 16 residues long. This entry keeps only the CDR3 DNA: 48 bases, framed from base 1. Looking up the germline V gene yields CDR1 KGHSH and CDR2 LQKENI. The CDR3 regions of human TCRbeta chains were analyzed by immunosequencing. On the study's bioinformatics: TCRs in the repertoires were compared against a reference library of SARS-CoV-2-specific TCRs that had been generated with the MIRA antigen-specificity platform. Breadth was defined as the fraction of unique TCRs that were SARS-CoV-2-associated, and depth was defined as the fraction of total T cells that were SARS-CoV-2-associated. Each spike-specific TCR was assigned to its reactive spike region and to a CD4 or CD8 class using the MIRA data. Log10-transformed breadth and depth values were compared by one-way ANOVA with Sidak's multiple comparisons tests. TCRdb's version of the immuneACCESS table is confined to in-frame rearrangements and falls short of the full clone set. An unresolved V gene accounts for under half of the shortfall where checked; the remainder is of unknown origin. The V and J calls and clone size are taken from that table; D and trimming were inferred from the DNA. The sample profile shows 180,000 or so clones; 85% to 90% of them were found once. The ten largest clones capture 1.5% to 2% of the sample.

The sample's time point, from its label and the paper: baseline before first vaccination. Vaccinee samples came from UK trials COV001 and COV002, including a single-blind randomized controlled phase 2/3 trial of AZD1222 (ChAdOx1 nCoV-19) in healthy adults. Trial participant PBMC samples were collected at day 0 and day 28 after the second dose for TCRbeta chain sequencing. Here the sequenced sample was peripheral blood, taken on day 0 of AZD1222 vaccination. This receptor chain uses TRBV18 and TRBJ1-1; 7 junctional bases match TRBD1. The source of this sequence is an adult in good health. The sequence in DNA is TGTGCCAGCTCACCACTCCTAGGACAGGAGAACACTGAAGCTTTCTTT. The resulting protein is CASSPLLGQENTEAFF.